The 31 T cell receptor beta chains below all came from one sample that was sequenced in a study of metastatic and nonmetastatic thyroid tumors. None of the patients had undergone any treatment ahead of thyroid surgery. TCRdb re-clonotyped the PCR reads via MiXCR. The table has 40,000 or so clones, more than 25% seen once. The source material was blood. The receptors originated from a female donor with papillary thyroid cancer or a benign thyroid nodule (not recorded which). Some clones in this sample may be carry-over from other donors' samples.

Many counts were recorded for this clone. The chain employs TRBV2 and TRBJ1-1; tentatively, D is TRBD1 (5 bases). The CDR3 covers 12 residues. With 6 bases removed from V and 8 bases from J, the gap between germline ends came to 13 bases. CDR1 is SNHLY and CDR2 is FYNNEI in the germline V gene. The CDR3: CASSTGASEAFF. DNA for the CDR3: TGTGCCAGCAGCACAGGTGCATCCGAAGCTTTCTTT.

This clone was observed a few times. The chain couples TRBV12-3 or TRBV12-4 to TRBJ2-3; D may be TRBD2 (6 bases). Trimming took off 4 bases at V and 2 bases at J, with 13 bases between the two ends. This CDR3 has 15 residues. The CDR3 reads CASSSRGGDTDTQYF. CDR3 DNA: TGTGCCAGCAGTTCCCGAGGAGGGGACACAGATACGCAGTATTTT.

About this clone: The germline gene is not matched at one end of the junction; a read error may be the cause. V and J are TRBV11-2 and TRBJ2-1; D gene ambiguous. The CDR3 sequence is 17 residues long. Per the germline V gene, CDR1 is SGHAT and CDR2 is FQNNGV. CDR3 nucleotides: TGTTCCAGCAGCTTATTTCCCGGCGTACATGGTTACAATGAGCAGTTCTTC. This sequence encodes CSSSLFPGVHGYNEQFF.

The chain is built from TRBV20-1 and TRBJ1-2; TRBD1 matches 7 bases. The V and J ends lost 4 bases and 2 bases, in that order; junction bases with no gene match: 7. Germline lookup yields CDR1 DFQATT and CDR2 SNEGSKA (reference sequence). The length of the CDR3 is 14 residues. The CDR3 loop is CSATGGTSNYGYTF. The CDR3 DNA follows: TGCAGTGCTACAGGGGGAACTTCCAACTATGGCTACACCTTC.

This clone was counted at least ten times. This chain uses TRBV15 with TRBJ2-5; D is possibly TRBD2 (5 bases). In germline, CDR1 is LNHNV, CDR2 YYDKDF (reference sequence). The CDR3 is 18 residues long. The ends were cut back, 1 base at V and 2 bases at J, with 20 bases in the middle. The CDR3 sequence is CATSRAMKGPWRQETQYF. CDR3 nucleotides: TGTGCCACCAGCAGAGCAATGAAAGGACCCTGGAGGCAAGAGACCCAGTACTTC.

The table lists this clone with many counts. The CDR3 is CSAEGSLPGNEQFF. The DNA of the CDR3 is TGCAGTGCGGAGGGGTCTCTCCCGGGGAATGAGCAGTTCTTC. The chain carries TRBV20-1 and TRBJ2-1; perhaps TRBD2 as D (6 bases). Deletions cut 6 bases from V and 7 bases from J, with 19 bases between. This CDR3 is built from 14 residues. Germline V gene data show CDR1 as DFQATT and CDR2 as SNEGSKA (reference sequence).

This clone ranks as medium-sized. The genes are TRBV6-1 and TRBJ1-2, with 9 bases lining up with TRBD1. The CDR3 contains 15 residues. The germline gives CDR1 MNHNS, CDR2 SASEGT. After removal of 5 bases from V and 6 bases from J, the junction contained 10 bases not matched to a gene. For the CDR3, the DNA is TGTGCCAGCAGTTTCACGGGACAGGGAAAGGATGGCTACACCTTC. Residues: CASSFTGQGKDGYTF.

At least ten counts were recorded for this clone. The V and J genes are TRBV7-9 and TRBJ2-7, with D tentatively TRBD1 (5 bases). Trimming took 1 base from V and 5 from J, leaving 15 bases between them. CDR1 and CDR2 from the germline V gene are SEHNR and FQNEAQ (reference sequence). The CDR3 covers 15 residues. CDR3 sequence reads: CASSLVSQGVHEQYF. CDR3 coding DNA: TGTGCCAGCAGCTTAGTTTCCCAGGGTGTCCACGAGCAGTACTTC. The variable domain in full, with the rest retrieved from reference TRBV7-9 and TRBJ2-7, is DTGVSQNPRHKITKRGQNVTFRCDPISEHNRLYWYRQTLGQGPEFLTYFQNEAQLEKSRLLSDRFSAERPKGSFSTLEIQRTEQGDSAMYLCASSLVSQGVHEQYFGPGTRLTVT.

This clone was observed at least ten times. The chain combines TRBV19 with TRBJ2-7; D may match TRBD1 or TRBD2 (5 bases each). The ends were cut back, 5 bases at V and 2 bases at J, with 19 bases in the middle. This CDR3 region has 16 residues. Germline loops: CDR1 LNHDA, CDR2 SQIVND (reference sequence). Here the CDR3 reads CASSPYSPRDAYEQYF. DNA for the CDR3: TGTGCCAGTAGTCCCTACTCGCCCCGGGACGCCTACGAGCAGTACTTC. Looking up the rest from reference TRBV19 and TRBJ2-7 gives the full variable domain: DGGITQSPKYLFRKEGQNVTLSCEQNLNHDAMYWYRQDPGQGLRLIYYSQIVNDFQKGDIAEGYSVSREKKESFPLTVTSAQKNPTAFYLCASSPYSPRDAYEQYFGPGTRLTVT.

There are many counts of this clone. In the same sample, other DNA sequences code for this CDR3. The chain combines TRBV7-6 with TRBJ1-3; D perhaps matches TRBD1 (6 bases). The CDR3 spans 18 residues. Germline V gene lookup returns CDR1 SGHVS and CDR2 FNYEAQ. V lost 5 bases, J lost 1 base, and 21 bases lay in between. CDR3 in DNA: TGTGCCAGCAGCCTCGGAGGGGGAGGCTGGCGGTCTGGAAACACCATATATTTT. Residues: CASSLGGGGWRSGNTIYF. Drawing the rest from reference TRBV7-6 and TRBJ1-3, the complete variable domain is GAGVSQSPRYKVTKRGQDVALRCDPISGHVSLYWYRQALGQGPEFLTYFNYEAQQDKSGLPNDRFSAERPEGSISTLTIQRTEQRDSAMYRCASSLGGGGWRSGNTIYFGEGSWLTVV.

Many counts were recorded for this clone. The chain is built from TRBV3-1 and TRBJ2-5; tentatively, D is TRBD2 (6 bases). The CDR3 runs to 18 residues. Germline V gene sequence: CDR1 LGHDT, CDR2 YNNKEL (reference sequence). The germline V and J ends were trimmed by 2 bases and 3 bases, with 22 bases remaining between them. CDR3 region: CASSQRWPAGIVKETQYF. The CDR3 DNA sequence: TGTGCCAGCAGCCAAAGATGGCCTGCGGGGATAGTCAAAGAGACCCAGTACTTC.

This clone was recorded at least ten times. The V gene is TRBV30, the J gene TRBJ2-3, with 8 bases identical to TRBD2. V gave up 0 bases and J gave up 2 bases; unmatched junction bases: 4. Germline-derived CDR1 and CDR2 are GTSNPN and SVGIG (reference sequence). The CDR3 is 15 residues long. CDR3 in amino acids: CAWSVASGHTDTQYF. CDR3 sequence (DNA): TGTGCCTGGAGTGTCGCTAGCGGGCACACAGATACGCAGTATTTT.

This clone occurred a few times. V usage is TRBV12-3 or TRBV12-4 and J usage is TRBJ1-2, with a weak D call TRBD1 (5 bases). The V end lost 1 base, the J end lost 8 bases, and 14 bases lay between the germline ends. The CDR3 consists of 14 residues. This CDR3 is CASSLDRGREGYTF. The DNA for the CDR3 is TGTGCCAGCAGTTTAGATCGTGGCAGGGAGGGCTACACCTTC.

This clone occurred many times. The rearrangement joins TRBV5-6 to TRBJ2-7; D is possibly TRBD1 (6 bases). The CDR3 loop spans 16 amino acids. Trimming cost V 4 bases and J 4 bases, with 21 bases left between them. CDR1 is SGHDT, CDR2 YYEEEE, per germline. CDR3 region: CASSPKTRRGIYEQYF. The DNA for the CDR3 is TGTGCCAGCAGCCCAAAGACACGAAGGGGGATATACGAGCAGTACTTC.

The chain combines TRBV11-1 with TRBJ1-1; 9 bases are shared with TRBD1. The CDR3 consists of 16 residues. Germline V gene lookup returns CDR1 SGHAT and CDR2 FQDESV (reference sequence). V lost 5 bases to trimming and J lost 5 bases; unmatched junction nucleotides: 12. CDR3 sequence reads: CASSPSWDRVATEAFF. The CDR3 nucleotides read TGTGCCAGCAGCCCTAGTTGGGACAGGGTAGCAACTGAAGCTTTCTTT. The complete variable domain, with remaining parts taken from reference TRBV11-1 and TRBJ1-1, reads EAEVAQSPRYKITEKSQAVAFWCDPISGHATLYWYRQILGQGPELLVQFQDESVVDDSQLPKDRFSAERLKGVDSTLKIQPAELGDSAMYLCASSPSWDRVATEAFFGQGTRLTVV.

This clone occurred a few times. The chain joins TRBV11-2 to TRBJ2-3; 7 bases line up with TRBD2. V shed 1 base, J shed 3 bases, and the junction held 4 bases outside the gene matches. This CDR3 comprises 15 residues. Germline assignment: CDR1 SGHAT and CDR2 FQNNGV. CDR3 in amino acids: CASSLGGGWTDTQYF. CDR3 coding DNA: TGTGCCAGCAGCTTAGGGGGGGGTTGGACAGATACGCAGTATTTT.

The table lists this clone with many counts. Written as DNA, the CDR3 is TGTGCCAGCAGTTTATTTCGGGGGGGGAGCAACACTGAAGCTTTCTTT. Its protein is CASSLFRGGSNTEAFF. The chain recombines TRBV28 with TRBJ1-1, with D possibly matching TRBD1 (5 bases). The CDR3 covers 16 residues. With 1 base removed from V and 2 bases from J, the gap between germline ends came to 14 bases. CDR1 and CDR2 from the germline V gene are MDHEN and SYDVKM.

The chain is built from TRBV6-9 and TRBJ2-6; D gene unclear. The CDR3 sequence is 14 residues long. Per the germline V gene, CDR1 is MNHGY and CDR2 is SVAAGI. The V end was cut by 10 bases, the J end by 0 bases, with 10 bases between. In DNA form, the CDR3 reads TGTGCCATCCGCCCCCTCTCTGGGGCCAACGTCCTGACTTTC. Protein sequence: CAIRPLSGANVLTF.

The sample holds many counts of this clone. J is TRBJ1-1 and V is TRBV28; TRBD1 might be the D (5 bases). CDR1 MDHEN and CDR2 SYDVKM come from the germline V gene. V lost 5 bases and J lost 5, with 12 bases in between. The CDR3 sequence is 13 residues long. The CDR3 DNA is TGTGCCAGCAGTCGACCGGAGGGGACTGAAGCTTTCTTT. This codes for CASSRPEGTEAFF.

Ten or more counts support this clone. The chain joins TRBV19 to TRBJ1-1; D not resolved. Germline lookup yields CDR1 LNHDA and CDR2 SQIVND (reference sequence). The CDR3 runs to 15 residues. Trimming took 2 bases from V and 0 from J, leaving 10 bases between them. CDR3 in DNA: TGTGCCAGTAGTATATTCCCAGGAGTGAACACTGAAGCTTTCTTT. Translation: CASSIFPGVNTEAFF.

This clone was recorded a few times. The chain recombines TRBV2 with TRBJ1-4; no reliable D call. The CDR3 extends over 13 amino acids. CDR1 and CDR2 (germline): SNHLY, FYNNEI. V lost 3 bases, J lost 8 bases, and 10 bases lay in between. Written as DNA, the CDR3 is TGTGCCAGCAGTGAGGACCAGAGGGAAAAACTGTTTTTT. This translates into CASSEDQREKLFF.

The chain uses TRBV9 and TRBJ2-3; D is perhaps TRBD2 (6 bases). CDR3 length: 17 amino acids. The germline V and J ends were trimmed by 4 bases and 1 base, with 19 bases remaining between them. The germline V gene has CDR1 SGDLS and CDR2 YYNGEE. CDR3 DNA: TGTGCCAGCAGCCAAAGGGGTGGCGGGATGGGCACAGATACGCAGTATTTT. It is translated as CASSQRGGGMGTDTQYF.

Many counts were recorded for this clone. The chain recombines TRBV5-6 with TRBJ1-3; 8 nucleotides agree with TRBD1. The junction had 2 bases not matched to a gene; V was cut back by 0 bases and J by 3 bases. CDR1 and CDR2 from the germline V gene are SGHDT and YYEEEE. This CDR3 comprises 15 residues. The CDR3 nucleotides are TGTGCCAGCAGCTTGGACAGGGGGTTTGGAAACACCATATATTTT. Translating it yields CASSLDRGFGNTIYF.

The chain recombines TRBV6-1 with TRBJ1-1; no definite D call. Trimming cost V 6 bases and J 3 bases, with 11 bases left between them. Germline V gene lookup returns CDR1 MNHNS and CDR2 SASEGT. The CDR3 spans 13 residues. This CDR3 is CASRWRFDTEAFF. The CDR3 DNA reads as TGTGCCAGCAGGTGGAGGTTCGACACTGAAGCTTTCTTT.

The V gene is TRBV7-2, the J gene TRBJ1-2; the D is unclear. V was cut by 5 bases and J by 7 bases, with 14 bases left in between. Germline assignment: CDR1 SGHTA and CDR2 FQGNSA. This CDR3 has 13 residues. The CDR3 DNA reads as TGTGCCAGCAGCATCCACAGTGTATTTGGCTACACCTTC. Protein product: CASSIHSVFGYTF. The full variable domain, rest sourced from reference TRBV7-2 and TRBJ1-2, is GAGVSQSPSNKVTEKGKDVELRCDPISGHTALYWYRQSLGQGLEFLIYFQGNSAPDKSGLPSDRFSAERTGGSVSTLTIQRTQQEDSAVYLCASSIHSVFGYTFGSGTRLTVV.

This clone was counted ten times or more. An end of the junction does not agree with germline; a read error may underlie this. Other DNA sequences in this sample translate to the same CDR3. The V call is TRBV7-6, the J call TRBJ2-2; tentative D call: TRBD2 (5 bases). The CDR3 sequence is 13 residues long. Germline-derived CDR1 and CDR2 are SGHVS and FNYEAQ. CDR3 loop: CASSPGNTGELFF. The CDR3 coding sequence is TGTGCCAGCAGCCCCGGAAACACCGGGGAGCTGTTCTTT.

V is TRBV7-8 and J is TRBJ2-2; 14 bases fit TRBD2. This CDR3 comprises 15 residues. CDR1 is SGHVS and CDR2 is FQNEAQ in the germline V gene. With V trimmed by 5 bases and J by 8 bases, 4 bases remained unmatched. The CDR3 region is CASSPGTSGSGELFF. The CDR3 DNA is TGTGCCAGCAGCCCTGGGACTAGCGGGAGTGGGGAGCTGTTTTTT.

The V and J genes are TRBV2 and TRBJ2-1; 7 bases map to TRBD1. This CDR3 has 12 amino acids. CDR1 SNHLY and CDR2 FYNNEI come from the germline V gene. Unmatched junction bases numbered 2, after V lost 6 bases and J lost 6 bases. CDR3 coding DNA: TGTGCCAGCAGAGGGGACAGCAATGAGCAGTTCTTC. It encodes CASRGDSNEQFF.

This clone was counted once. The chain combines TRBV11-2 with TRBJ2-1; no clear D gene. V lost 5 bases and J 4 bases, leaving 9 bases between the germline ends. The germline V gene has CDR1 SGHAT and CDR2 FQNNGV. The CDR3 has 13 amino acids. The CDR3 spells CASSPIVYNEQFF. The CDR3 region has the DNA TGTGCCAGCAGCCCCATAGTATACAATGAGCAGTTCTTC.

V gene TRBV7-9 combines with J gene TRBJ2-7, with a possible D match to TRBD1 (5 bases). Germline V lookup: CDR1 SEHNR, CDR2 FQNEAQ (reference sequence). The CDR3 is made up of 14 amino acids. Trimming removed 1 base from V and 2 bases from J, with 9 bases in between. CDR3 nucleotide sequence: TGTGCCAGCAGCTTAGGGACATGGACCTACGAGCAGTACTTC. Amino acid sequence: CASSLGTWTYEQYF.

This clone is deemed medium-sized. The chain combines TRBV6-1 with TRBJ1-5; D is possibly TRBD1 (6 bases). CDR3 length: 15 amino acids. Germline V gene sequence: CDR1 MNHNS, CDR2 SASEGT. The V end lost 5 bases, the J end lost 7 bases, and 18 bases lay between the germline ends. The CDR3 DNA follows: TGTGCCAGCAGTCTAACGGGGGCCTTGGGCCAGCCCCAGCATTTT. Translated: CASSLTGALGQPQHF.